This T cell receptor beta chain was profiled in a study of blood T cell repertoires in COVID-19. Study-level background: The samples span acute and convalescent COVID-19 from the United States, Italy and Spain.

The CDR3 is made up of 14 amino acids. J was trimmed by 5 bases and V by 5 bases; bases with no gene match: 5. Germline V gene data show CDR1 as SGHVS and CDR2 as FNYEAQ. In the original analysis: From reference gene primer amplification, estimates of nucleated cell counts were derived. Some clones are missing from TCRdb's copy, which holds only in-frame ones; the method was immunoSEQ multiplex PCR. Clonal size and the V and J genes are those of that table, whereas D and trimming came from the DNA. Of a few hundred thousand clones in the sample, roughly 80% were seen once. The rearrangement joins TRBV7-6 to TRBJ2-5; 10 bases fit TRBD1. This clonotype originated in a woman under 30 with acute or convalescent COVID-19. The sequenced sample consisted of peripheral blood. This CDR3 reads CASSIDRGQETQYF. CDR3 in DNA: TGTGCCAGCAGCATTGACAGGGGGCAGGAGACCCAGTACTTC.